The 21 T cell receptor beta chains reported below all come from one sample, sequenced in a study of cytomegalovirus exposure and HLA in healthy donors. PCR used 60 Vbeta primers and 13 Jbeta primers. The assay was immunoSEQ multiplex PCR, and TCRdb's table has in-frame clones only and misses some. Its table lists approximately 110,000 clones. What was sequenced was PBMCs. The receptor set was obtained from a man aged 25-45 years in good health and CMV-seronegative.

Details on this clone: Other DNA sequences of this sample code for an identical CDR3. This sequence joins TRBV4-1 and TRBJ2-1; TRBD2 matches at 11 bases. From germline, CDR1 is MGHRA and CDR2 YSYEKL. This CDR3 region has 16 residues. Trimming cost V 0 bases and J 3 bases; bases outside gene matches: 1. The CDR3 sequence is CASSQEGLADYNEQFF. CDR3 nucleotide sequence: TGCGCCAGCAGCCAAGAGGGACTAGCGGACTACAATGAGCAGTTCTTC.

CDR3: CASSRTVLSQHF. The DNA for the CDR3 is TGTGCCAGCAGTCGGACAGTCCTTTCCCAGCATTTT. This chain joins TRBV28 and TRBJ1-5; perhaps TRBD1 as D (6 bases). The CDR3 is 12 residues long. Germline values: CDR1 MDHEN, CDR2 SYDVKM. With 5 bases removed from V and 11 bases from J, the gap between germline ends came to 13 bases.

This chain joins TRBV30 and TRBJ2-3; possibly TRBD2 for D (6 bases). There are 16 residues in the CDR3. Germline values: CDR1 GTSNPN, CDR2 SVGIG (reference sequence). V was clipped by 0 bases and J by 1 base, with 14 bases between them. This CDR3 reads CAWSVLTSRRTDTQYF. The CDR3 DNA sequence: TGTGCCTGGAGTGTACTCACTAGCAGACGCACAGATACGCAGTATTTT. Full variable domain (outside the CDR3, taken from reference TRBV30 and TRBJ2-3): SQTIHQWPATLVQPVGSPLSLECTVEGTSNPNLYWYRQAAGRGLQLLFYSVGIGQISSEVPQNLSASRPQDRQFILSSKKLLLSDSGFYLCAWSVLTSRRTDTQYFGPGTRLTVL.

As for this clone: An end of the junction differs from the germline gene, which may be a read error. The sample contains more than one DNA sequence encoding this CDR3. The CDR3 loop is CASSQGASYEQYF. The CDR3 DNA sequence: TGTGCTAGCAGCCAGGGGGCTTCCTACGAGCAGTACTTC. The chain recombines TRBV6-1 with TRBJ2-7; 8 positions agree with TRBD1. CDR3 size: 13 residues. Germline V lookup: CDR1 MNHNS, CDR2 SASEGT.

The chain uses TRBV9 and TRBJ2-7; 7 bases agree with TRBD1. V was clipped by 1 base and J by 9 bases; unmatched bases: 13. Germline CDR1 is SGDLS and CDR2 is YYNGEE. The CDR3 has 15 amino acids. CDR3 sequence (DNA): TGTGCCAGCAGCGTATTTCCGGGACAGCCCGCGTTGCAGTACTTC. This sequence encodes CASSVFPGQPALQYF.

CDR3 bases: TGTGCCAGCAGTTCACAGGGGGCTACGCAGTACTTC. This codes for CASSSQGATQYF. The rearrangement links TRBV28 to TRBJ2-7; TRBD1 matches 9 bases. V gave up 4 bases and J gave up 9 bases; unmatched junction bases: 4. From germline, CDR1 is MDHEN and CDR2 SYDVKM. CDR3 length: 12 amino acids.

V gene TRBV6-1 combines with J gene TRBJ1-1; D remains ambiguous. V was cut by 6 bases and J by 4 bases, with 15 bases left in between. The CDR3 consists of 14 residues. Germline V gene data show CDR1 as MNHNS and CDR2 as SASEGT. The CDR3 region is CASRRREKATEAFF. The CDR3 DNA sequence: TGTGCCAGCAGGAGGAGGGAGAAAGCCACTGAAGCTTTCTTT.

The chain joins TRBV6-1 to TRBJ2-7; 7 positions match TRBD1. Germline V gene lookup returns CDR1 MNHNS and CDR2 SASEGT. This CDR3 is built from 14 residues. V shed 2 bases and J 5 bases; nucleotides not matched to a gene: 6. This CDR3 is CASSEWQGENEQYF. The CDR3 DNA reads as TGTGCCAGCAGTGAATGGCAGGGGGAAAACGAGCAGTACTTC.

The chain is built from TRBV4-2 and TRBJ2-1, with D tentatively TRBD1 (5 bases). Germline values: CDR1 LGHNA, CDR2 YNFKEQ. This CDR3 comprises 14 residues. Trimming pared 3 bases from V and 6 bases from J, leaving 12 bases between. The CDR3 sequence: CASSQDRGGNEQFF. The DNA of the CDR3 is TGTGCCAGCAGCCAGGATAGGGGCGGCAATGAGCAGTTCTTC.

V is TRBV27 and J is TRBJ2-4, with D possibly being TRBD1 (5 bases). This CDR3 has 15 amino acids. CDR1 is MNHEY, CDR2 SMNVEV, per germline (reference sequence). The ends were cut back, 4 bases at V and 0 bases at J, with 10 bases in the middle. The CDR3 region is CASSSTVLAKNIQYF. Written as DNA, the CDR3 is TGTGCCAGCAGTTCGACAGTTCTAGCCAAAAACATTCAGTACTTC.

The chain combines TRBV21-1 with TRBJ1-1; the table names TRBD1, a call not compared with the DNA. TRBV21-1 is assigned pseudogene status. The CDR3 consists of 15 residues. The CDR3: CASSKEGRGHTEAFF. Written as DNA, the CDR3 is TGTGCCAGCAGCAAAGAGGGCAGGGGGCATACTGAAGCTTTCTTT.

The V and J genes are TRBV5-1 and TRBJ2-1; D possibly corresponds to TRBD1 (5 bases). Germline V gives CDR1 SGHRS, CDR2 YFSETQ. The CDR3 runs to 16 residues. The V gene lost 0 bases and the J gene lost 0 bases, with 10 bases spanning the gap. CDR3 protein: CASSLEQGISYNEQFF. The CDR3 bases are TGCGCCAGCAGCTTGGAGCAGGGAATCTCCTACAATGAGCAGTTCTTC. The entire variable domain, with the rest obtained from reference TRBV5-1 and TRBJ2-1, is as follows: KAGVTQTPRYLIKTRGQQVTLSCSPISGHRSVSWYQQTPGQGLQFLFEYFSETQRNKGNFPGRFSGRQFSNSRSEMNVSTLELGDSALYLCASSLEQGISYNEQFFGPGTRLTVL.

V is TRBV28 and J is TRBJ2-7; 9 nucleotides line up with TRBD2. The CDR3 totals 15 residues. The V gene's germline CDR1 is MDHEN and CDR2 SYDVKM. V lost 2 bases and J lost 0; bases outside the gene matches: 2. CDR3 sequence (DNA): TGTGCCAGCAGTTTAGCGGGAGGGAGCTCCTACGAGCAGTACTTC. Residues: CASSLAGGSSYEQYF.

The rearrangement uses TRBV18 and TRBJ2-7; TRBD2 aligns across 9 bases. This CDR3 has 14 residues. Trimming cost V 4 bases and J 0 bases; bases outside gene matches: 1. Germline CDR1 is KGHSH and CDR2 is LQKENI. This CDR3 reads CASSRREGSYEQYF. CDR3 DNA: TGTGCCAGCTCACGGCGGGAGGGCTCCTACGAGCAGTACTTC.

The V call is TRBV11-2, the J call TRBJ2-2; 7 bases are shared with TRBD1. In germline, CDR1 is SGHAT, CDR2 FQNNGV. The CDR3 covers 16 residues. The J segment lost 4 bases and the V segment lost 4 bases, leaving 9 bases of the junction unmatched. CDR3 DNA sequence: TGTGCCAGCAGCTCCCTAGGGACAGCGAGCACCGGGGAGCTGTTTTTT. It is translated as CASSSLGTASTGELFF.

The gene calls are TRBV21-1 and TRBJ2-3; no DNA check was done on the table's D call, TRBD2. TRBV21-1 is a listed pseudogene. CDR3 length equals 14 residues. The CDR3 spells CASSTGLNTDTQYF. For the CDR3, the DNA is TGTGCCAGCAGCACGGGACTGAACACAGATACGCAGTATTTT.

The chain combines TRBV7-2 with TRBJ2-5, with 10 bases identical to TRBD2. Germline V gene lookup returns CDR1 SGHTA and CDR2 FQGNSA. J gave up 4 bases and V 2 bases, and 4 bases lay outside the gene matches. The CDR3 runs 15 residues. CDR3 sequence reads: CASSLPAGGGETQYF. CDR3 bases: TGTGCCAGCAGCTTACCAGCGGGAGGGGGAGAGACCCAGTACTTC.

This chain connects TRBV27 to TRBJ2-3; possibly TRBD1 for D (5 bases). The V end was cut by 7 bases, the J end by 5 bases, with 7 bases between. The CDR3 covers 11 residues. From germline, CDR1 is MNHEY and CDR2 SMNVEV (reference sequence). The CDR3 loop is CASTRGDTQYF. DNA for the CDR3: TGTGCCAGCACTAGGGGAGATACGCAGTATTTT.

V usage is TRBV7-2 and J usage is TRBJ2-3, with 9 bases identical to TRBD1. The V gene end was trimmed by 4 bases and the J gene end by 3 bases; junction bases not matched to a gene: 8. Germline V CDR1 and CDR2: SGHTA, FQGNSA. This CDR3 comprises 16 residues. CDR3 sequence (DNA): TGTGCCAGCAGCTCGTGGGGACAGGGTATAACAGATACGCAGTATTTT. It is translated as CASSSWGQGITDTQYF.

The chain recombines TRBV11-1 with TRBJ2-3, with TRBD2 matching over 12 bases. Germline loops: CDR1 SGHAT, CDR2 FQDESV (reference sequence). V shed 6 bases and J 3 bases; nucleotides not matched to a gene: 4. This CDR3 has 15 residues. CDR3 residues: CASRSTSGRTDTQYF. The CDR3 DNA reads as TGTGCCAGCAGATCAACTAGCGGGAGGACAGATACGCAGTATTTT. Full variable domain (missing parts from reference TRBV11-1 and TRBJ2-3): EAEVAQSPRYKITEKSQAVAFWCDPISGHATLYWYRQILGQGPELLVQFQDESVVDDSQLPKDRFSAERLKGVDSTLKIQPAELGDSAMYLCASRSTSGRTDTQYFGPGTRLTVL.

The J gene is TRBJ2-7, the V gene TRBV7-2; D may be TRBD2 (6 bases). Between the trimmed V and J ends, which lost 4 bases and 4 bases, there was a span of 17 bases. CDR3 length: 15 residues. Germline V gene sequence: CDR1 SGHTA, CDR2 FQGNSA. Written as DNA, the CDR3 is TGTGCCAGCAGCTCAGCCCTGGGCGGGGCTTACGAGCAGTACTTC. This gives the protein CASSSALGGAYEQYF.